A selection of T cell receptor beta chains follows, all from one sample in a study of blood T cells in healthy people across ages. TCRdb recomputed calls from the 5' RACE reads with MiXCR, one row per CDR3 protein. The sample has around 1.5 million distinct CDR3 sequences, 42% seen once. The sequencing input was blood. These receptors were obtained from a woman younger than 30 in good health. CDR3s include the opening cysteine and the closing phenylalanine or tryptophan. Each record gives: D gene, V gene, clone size, J gene, CDR3 protein, CDR3 DNA. D genes are given only for firm matches. Only part of the rows carry a size: once, few, many, or a class if the clone is expanded.

.	TRBV5-1	.	TRBJ1-1	CASSAMAGPPNTEAFF	TGCGCCAGCAGCGCTATGGCGGGTCCCCCGAACACTGAAGCTTTCTTT
TRBD1	TRBV10-3	.	TRBJ2-3	CAIRGQGARADTQYF	TGTGCCATCAGGGGACAGGGGGCGCGGGCAGATACGCAGTATTTT
TRBD2	TRBV6-1	.	TRBJ2-1	CASSIAGGSSGEQFF	TGTGCCAGCAGTATAGCGGGAGGGAGTTCGGGGGAGCAGTTCTTC
.	TRBV20-1	few	TRBJ2-1	CSARDLTSAGNEQFF	TGCAGTGCTAGAGATCTTACTTCCGCCGGGAATGAGCAGTTCTTC
TRBD2	TRBV12-3/TRBV12-4	.	TRBJ2-5	CASSPLLAGGPYQETQYF	TGTGCCAGCAGTCCCTTACTAGCGGGAGGGCCCTACCAAGAGACCCAGTACTTC
TRBD1	TRBV29-1	.	TRBJ1-4	CSVEGQGAATNEKLFF	TGCAGCGTTGAAGGGCAGGGGGCTGCAACTAATGAAAAACTGTTTTTT
.	TRBV29-1	few	TRBJ2-7	CSVTSTGAYEQYF	TGCAGCGTGACCTCAACGGGGGCCTACGAGCAGTACTTC
TRBD1	TRBV28	.	TRBJ2-1	CASSVGGRGSYNEQFF	TGTGCCAGCAGTGTAGGGGGCCGGGGCTCCTACAATGAGCAGTTCTTC
.	TRBV4-1	.	TRBJ1-4	CASSQGVGGQLFF	TGCGCCAGCAGCCAAGGCGTTGGAGGTCAACTGTTTTTT
.	TRBV21-1	few	TRBJ2-5	CASEFYGQPEYVETQYF	TGTGCCAGCGAATTCTATGGACAGCCTGAGTACGTGGAGACCCAGTACTTC
.	TRBV6-6	few	TRBJ2-5	CASKGYQETQYF	TGTGCCAGTAAGGGGTACCAAGAGACCCAGTACTTC
TRBD2	TRBV7-7	.	TRBJ2-7	CASSLRLAGLEEQYF	TGTGCCAGCAGCCTCCGACTAGCGGGACTGGAAGAGCAGTACTTC
.	TRBV10-3	.	TRBJ2-3	CAISRGEESADTQYF	TGTGCCATCTCGCGGGGTGAGGAGTCCGCAGATACGCAGTATTTT
.	TRBV5-1	few	TRBJ2-5	CASRIGLQETQYF	TGCGCCAGCAGGATCGGACTGCAAGAGACCCAGTACTTC
.	TRBV20-1	.	TRBJ2-3	CSAGTRVTDTQYF	TGCAGTGCTGGGACGAGGGTGACAGATACGCAGTATTTT
TRBD2	TRBV5-1	.	TRBJ2-1	CASRELAVGYNEQFF	TGCGCCAGCAGAGAACTAGCGGTTGGATACAATGAGCAGTTCTTC
TRBD1	TRBV3-1	once	TRBJ1-6	CASSQFLAQGASPLHF	TGTGCCAGCAGCCAATTCCTAGCACAGGGGGCTTCACCCCTCCACTTT
.	TRBV6-5	many	TRBJ1-2	CASRGYTF	TGTGCCAGCAGAGGCTACACCTTC
.	TRBV15	.	TRBJ1-5	CATSRDLPGPGSQPQHF	TGTGCCACCAGCAGAGACTTGCCGGGCCCCGGGAGTCAGCCCCAGCATTTT
.	TRBV10-3	once	TRBJ1-1	CAISESMKEGKTEAFF	TGTGCCATCAGTGAGTCGATGAAGGAGGGAAAGACTGAAGCTTTCTTT
.	TRBV28	.	TRBJ1-5	CAGIGSGGNQPQHF	TGTGCCGGCATCGGCAGCGGCGGCAATCAGCCCCAGCATTTT
.	TRBV29-1	.	TRBJ1-2	CSVRDLAGYTF	TGCAGCGTTCGGGACCTAGCAGGCTACACCTTC